Presented here are 31 T cell receptor beta chains from one specimen sequenced in a study of T cell changes during pregnancy in multiple sclerosis. Assay: immunoSEQ multiplex PCR; the TCRdb copy retains only in-frame clones and omits some. Of about 31,000 clones listed, over 75% are singletons. The starting material was CD8+ T cells from peripheral blood mononuclear cells, obtained in the second trimester of pregnancy. The receptors shown here come from a female donor with multiple sclerosis, enrolled in a pregnancy study.

This clone was seen once. The chain has TRBV18 and TRBJ2-7, with D maybe TRBD2 (5 bases). V was cut by 2 bases and J by 0 bases, with 14 bases left in between. CDR3 length: 16 amino acids. The germline CDR1 and CDR2 sequences are KGHSH and LQKENI. Here the CDR3 reads CASSPGPTGTSYEQYF. The CDR3 DNA reads TGTGCCAGCTCACCAGGCCCTACGGGAACCTCCTACGAGCAGTACTTC.

The chain employs TRBV27 and TRBJ1-2; 7 nucleotides agree with TRBD1. The CDR3 is made up of 13 amino acids. V lost 6 bases and J lost 8; bases outside the gene matches: 9. Germline loops: CDR1 MNHEY, CDR2 SMNVEV (reference sequence). The CDR3 spells CASSYQGVLGYTF. The CDR3 DNA is TGTGCCAGCAGCTACCAGGGGGTCCTAGGCTACACCTTC.

This chain joins TRBV29-1 and TRBJ2-1; 8 bases agree with TRBD1. Germline CDR1 is SQVTM and CDR2 is ANQGSEA. The V gene end was trimmed by 8 bases and the J gene end by 6 bases; junction bases not matched to a gene: 12. CDR3 length equals 14 residues. CDR3 sequence reads: CSTDPGTGANEQFF. The DNA for the CDR3 is TGCAGCACTGATCCCGGGACAGGAGCCAATGAGCAGTTCTTC.

The rearrangement joins TRBV7-9 to TRBJ1-5; D is ambiguous. CDR1 and CDR2 from the germline V gene are SEHNR and FQNEAQ (reference sequence). V lost 5 bases and J lost 1, with 6 bases in between. The CDR3 is 13 residues long. Here the CDR3 reads CASSLQSNQPQHF. The CDR3 bases are TGTGCCAGCAGCCTACAGAGCAATCAGCCCCAGCATTTT.

The CDR3 sequence is CASAGLENEQFF. CDR3 DNA: TGTGCCAGTGCGGGACTCGAGAATGAGCAGTTCTTC. The gene calls are TRBV7-9 and TRBJ2-1; tentative D call: TRBD2 (6 bases). Germline CDR1 reads SEHNR; CDR2 reads FQNEAQ (reference sequence). The CDR3 contains 12 residues. Trimming cost V 9 bases and J 7 bases, with 13 bases left between them.

V usage is TRBV11-2 and J usage is TRBJ1-1; 9 bases line up with TRBD1. Germline V gene sequence: CDR1 SGHAT, CDR2 FQNNGV. The length of the CDR3 is 16 residues. V shed 5 bases and J 3 bases; nucleotides not matched to a gene: 10. CDR3 sequence reads: CASSPTNRGQDTEAFF. DNA for the CDR3: TGTGCCAGCAGCCCAACAAACAGGGGGCAAGACACTGAAGCTTTCTTT.

This clone appeared a single time. J is TRBJ1-2 and V is TRBV27, with unresolved D. The V gene lost 2 bases and the J gene lost 5 bases, with 15 bases spanning the gap. There are 15 residues in the CDR3. In germline, CDR1 is MNHEY, CDR2 SMNVEV (reference sequence). CDR3 protein: CASSLSGSLSYGYTF. The DNA of the CDR3 is TGTGCCAGCAGTTTAAGCGGCAGCTTATCATATGGCTACACCTTC.

The J gene is TRBJ2-7, the V gene TRBV19; D may be TRBD2 (6 bases). There are 15 residues in the CDR3. CDR1 and CDR2 from the germline V gene are LNHDA and SQIVND (reference sequence). Trimming removed 3 bases at V and 2 bases at J, with 14 bases between. The CDR3 region has the DNA TGTGCCAGTAGTATTGGCGGGAACTACCCCTACGAGCAGTACTTC. Its translation: CASSIGGNYPYEQYF.

The V call is TRBV7-6, the J call TRBJ2-7; TRBD2 agrees at 9 bases. This CDR3 has 15 residues. Unmatched junction bases numbered 7, after V lost 2 bases and J lost 5 bases. Looked up from germline, CDR1 is SGHVS and CDR2 is FNYEAQ. For the CDR3, the DNA is TGTGCCAGCAGCTTAACTTTGAGCGGGGGGCACGAGCAGTACTTC. Protein product: CASSLTLSGGHEQYF.

This sequence joins TRBV6-6 and TRBJ1-3, with unresolved D. Trimming stripped 6 bases from V and 0 bases from J, with 15 bases between. The germline V gene encodes CDR1 MNHNY and CDR2 SVGAGI (reference sequence). The CDR3 totals 16 residues. As DNA, the CDR3 is TGTGCCAGCAGCCCCGTTGACACCGACTCTGGAAACACCATATATTTT. Translated: CASSPVDTDSGNTIYF.

CDR3 in amino acids: CATSRDSSSYNSPLHF. The CDR3, as DNA: TGTGCCACCAGCAGAGATTCATCCAGTTACAATTCACCCCTCCACTTT. The V and J genes are TRBV15 and TRBJ1-6, with D uncertain. There are 16 residues in the CDR3. Germline V gives CDR1 LNHNV, CDR2 YYDKDF (reference sequence). Trimming pared 0 bases from V and 7 bases from J, leaving 13 bases between.

The chain employs TRBV25-1 and TRBJ2-1; 8 positions match TRBD2. V lost 2 bases, J lost 6 bases, and 6 bases stayed unmatched. Germline V gene sequence: CDR1 MGHDK, CDR2 SYGVNS. The CDR3 has 15 amino acids. CDR3: CASSEPWTSPNEQFF. The CDR3 DNA reads as TGTGCCAGCAGTGAACCGTGGACTAGCCCCAATGAGCAGTTCTTC. The full variable domain, its missing parts supplied by reference TRBV25-1 and TRBJ2-1, is EADIYQTPRYLVIGTGKKITLECSQTMGHDKMYWYQQDPGMELHLIHYSYGVNSTEKGDLSSESTVSRIRTEHFPLTLESARPSHTSQYLCASSEPWTSPNEQFFGPGTRLTVL.

The chain uses TRBV5-4 and TRBJ2-1; 8 bases match TRBD2. Germline V CDR1 and CDR2: SGHNT, YYREEE (reference sequence). Trimming at V came to 6 bases and at J to 6 bases, leaving 5 bases not matched to a gene. This CDR3 has 13 residues. CDR3 sequence: CASTGLALNEQFF. For the CDR3, the DNA is TGTGCCAGCACTGGACTAGCCCTCAATGAGCAGTTCTTC.

This clone was detected once. The chain links TRBV25-1 to TRBJ2-5; D possibly corresponds to TRBD1 (6 bases). This CDR3 region has 14 residues. Germline V gene data show CDR1 as MGHDK and CDR2 as SYGVNS. Trimming cost V 8 bases and J 5 bases, with 18 bases left between them. This CDR3 reads CASFTGRLGETQYF. CDR3 sequence (DNA): TGTGCCAGCTTTACAGGGCGGTTAGGTGAGACCCAGTACTTC.

The rearrangement links TRBV4-1 to TRBJ2-1; TRBD2 agrees at 11 bases. CDR3 length: 17 residues. Per germline, CDR1 MGHRA and CDR2 YSYEKL. J was trimmed by 4 bases and V by 4 bases; bases with no gene match: 9. This chain's CDR3 is CASSPNPGLAEYNEQFF. The CDR3 nucleotides read TGCGCCAGCAGCCCAAACCCGGGACTAGCGGAATACAATGAGCAGTTCTTC.

This clone was seen only a few times. This chain joins TRBV7-6 and TRBJ2-7, with D uncertain. There are 14 residues in the CDR3. V was shortened by 0 bases and J by 1 base, with 7 bases between the two germline ends. The germline CDR1 and CDR2 sequences are SGHVS and FNYEAQ. The CDR3 DNA reads TGTGCCAGCAGCTTAGCGCAACGGTCCTACGAGCAGTACTTC. Protein: CASSLAQRSYEQYF. The full variable domain, its missing parts supplied by reference TRBV7-6 and TRBJ2-7, is GAGVSQSPRYKVTKRGQDVALRCDPISGHVSLYWYRQALGQGPEFLTYFNYEAQQDKSGLPNDRFSAERPEGSISTLTIQRTEQRDSAMYRCASSLAQRSYEQYFGPGTRLTVT.

The chain uses TRBV6-9 and TRBJ2-3, with 8 bases identical to TRBD2. J gave up 4 bases and V 4 bases, and 7 bases lay outside the gene matches. The CDR3 contains 15 residues. Germline V gene data show CDR1 as MNHGY and CDR2 as SVAAGI. The CDR3 region has the DNA TGTGCCAGCAGTTTCGAAGCGGGAGAGGCAGATACGCAGTATTTT. Translating gives CASSFEAGEADTQYF.

The V call is TRBV27, the J call TRBJ2-6; possible D gene TRBD2, 5 bases. This CDR3 spans 17 amino acids. V shed 8 bases and J shed 2 bases, with 19 bases lying between them. Germline CDR1 is MNHEY and CDR2 is SMNVEV (reference sequence). DNA of the CDR3: TGTGCCAGCGGTCCCTCAGCGGTTTCCCCTGGGGCCAACGTCCTGACTTTC. This codes for CASGPSAVSPGANVLTF.

The V call is TRBV7-9, the J call TRBJ2-1; 10 bases are shared with TRBD2. The V and J ends lost 6 bases and 5 bases, in that order; junction bases with no gene match: 16. The germline CDR1 and CDR2 sequences are SEHNR and FQNEAQ (reference sequence). The CDR3 covers 18 residues. The CDR3 reads CASRSTLIGTSANNEQFF. In DNA form, the CDR3 reads TGTGCCAGCAGATCTACTCTTATCGGGACTAGCGCCAACAATGAGCAGTTCTTC.

This chain links TRBV28 with TRBJ1-4, with D uncertain. The V end was cut by 2 bases, the J end by 15 bases, with 16 bases between. CDR3 size: 13 residues. Germline-derived CDR1 and CDR2 are MDHEN and SYDVKM. CDR3 sequence: CASSLLGRGGMFF. Here the CDR3 DNA reads TGTGCCAGCAGTTTACTCGGACGAGGAGGGATGTTTTTT.

V is TRBV7-9 and J is TRBJ2-1; D is perhaps TRBD2 (7 bases). V was pared by 2 bases and J by 13 bases, with 12 bases between. Germline CDR1 and CDR2: SEHNR and FQNEAQ (reference sequence). This CDR3 region has 12 residues. Here the CDR3 DNA reads TGTGCCAGCAGCTTATATGCGGGGGCTCAGTTCTTC. Amino acid sequence: CASSLYAGAQFF.

The chain couples TRBV7-9 to TRBJ2-1, with TRBD2 matching over 9 bases. The CDR3 runs 14 residues. The germline gives CDR1 SEHNR, CDR2 FQNEAQ (reference sequence). V lost 8 bases, J lost 8 bases, and 10 bases stayed unmatched. CDR3 protein: CASQGLALGYEQFF. The CDR3 DNA sequence: TGTGCCAGCCAGGGACTAGCCCTGGGATATGAGCAGTTCTTC.

The chain employs TRBV19 and TRBJ2-1; no clear D gene. V gave up 2 bases and J gave up 10 bases, with 12 bases separating them. Germline CDR1 reads LNHDA; CDR2 reads SQIVND (reference sequence). The CDR3 totals 13 residues. In DNA, the CDR3 is TGTGCCAGTAGTATATCTCTCGGTACGGAGCAGTTCTTC. Translating gives CASSISLGTEQFF.

V usage is TRBV11-2 and J usage is TRBJ2-5; 9 bases map to TRBD2. The length of the CDR3 is 15 residues. Trimming took 0 bases from V and 5 from J; bases not matched to a gene: 4. Germline CDR1 is SGHAT and CDR2 is FQNNGV. The CDR3 DNA reads TGTGCCAGCAGCTTAGAAGCGGGAGGTAGGGAGACCCAGTACTTC. Translated: CASSLEAGGRETQYF.

V gene TRBV5-4 combines with J gene TRBJ2-3; TRBD2 is a possible D gene (5 bases). In germline, CDR1 is SGHNT, CDR2 YYREEE (reference sequence). The CDR3 length is 13 residues. V was trimmed by 3 bases and J by 4 bases, leaving 9 bases between them. CDR3 protein: CASSWTEADTQYF. In DNA, the CDR3 is TGTGCCAGCAGCTGGACGGAGGCAGATACGCAGTATTTT.

The rearrangement joins TRBV27 to TRBJ2-5; 13 nucleotides match TRBD2. This CDR3 comprises 16 residues. V gave up 5 bases and J gave up 2 bases; unmatched junction bases: 5. Germline CDR1 MNHEY, CDR2 SMNVEV (reference sequence). The DNA for the CDR3 is TGTGCCAGCAGTCCGGGGACTAGCGGGGTTCAAGAGACCCAGTACTTC. Translated, it gives CASSPGTSGVQETQYF.

CDR3 nucleotides: TGCAGCGGGTGGGACAACTCCTACGAGCAGTACTTC. Its translation: CSGWDNSYEQYF. The chain recombines TRBV29-1 with TRBJ2-7; TRBD1 might be the D (6 bases). V shed 7 bases and J shed 0 bases, with 10 bases lying between them. The CDR3 length is 12 residues. CDR1 is SQVTM and CDR2 is ANQGSEA in the germline V gene.

The rearrangement links TRBV25-1 to TRBJ1-2; D is unresolved. The CDR3 runs 12 residues. The V end lost 2 bases, the J end lost 8 bases, and 9 bases lay between the germline ends. Germline assignment: CDR1 MGHDK and CDR2 SYGVNS. The CDR3 reads CASSEPYRGYTF. The CDR3 nucleotides are TGTGCCAGCAGTGAACCCTATCGGGGCTACACCTTC.

This clone was counted between two and nine times. The rearrangement uses TRBV13 and TRBJ1-1, with D unclear. The germline gives CDR1 PRHDT, CDR2 FYEKMQ (reference sequence). V lost 1 base and J 4 bases, leaving 7 bases between the germline ends. The CDR3 consists of 13 residues. The CDR3 DNA reads TGTGCCAGCAGCTTAGCCCCGGGCACTGAAGCTTTCTTT. Amino acid sequence: CASSLAPGTEAFF. Full variable domain (remainder filled in from reference TRBV13 and TRBJ1-1): AAGVIQSPRHLIKEKRETATLKCYPIPRHDTVYWYQQGPGQDPQFLISFYEKMQSDKGSIPDRFSAQQFSDYHSELNMSSLELGDSALYFCASSLAPGTEAFFGQGTRLTVV.

This clone was found once. This chain's CDR3 is CASSAGTGGEQFF. The CDR3 coding sequence is TGTGCCAGTAGTGCCGGGACAGGGGGGGAGCAGTTCTTC. The chain uses TRBV19 and TRBJ2-1, with 11 bases lining up with TRBD1. The ends lost 5 bases at V and 10 bases at J; junction bases unmatched: 4. Germline loops: CDR1 LNHDA, CDR2 SQIVND (reference sequence). The CDR3 sequence is 13 residues long.

CDR3 in DNA: TGTGCCAGCAGCGGCCGGGACTACCCATCCTACGAGCAGTACTTC. Translation gives CASSGRDYPSYEQYF. The J gene is TRBJ2-7, the V gene TRBV6-1; 7 bases align to TRBD2. Germline V CDR1 and CDR2: MNHNS, SASEGT. The CDR3 sequence is 15 residues long. The ends lost 6 bases at V and 1 base at J; junction bases unmatched: 9.